The rows below give T cell receptor beta chains drawn from one sample of a study of cytomegalovirus exposure and HLA in healthy donors. Sequenced by immunoSEQ multiplex PCR; TCRdb stores in-frame clones only, minus some. The repertoire consists of about 170,000 clones, with 84% occurring once and the leading ten covering 4.8%. Sequenced: PBMCs. The source is a man between 18 and 35 years old in good health and CMV-seronegative. The CDR3 runs from the conserved cysteine through the conserved F or W. Fields, in order: J gene, clone size, D gene, V gene, CDR3 protein, CDR3 DNA. D genes are given only for firm matches. Not all rows give a size; the values are once, few, many and, for expanded clones, a class.

TRBJ1-2 NA NA TRBV5-4 CASSLETGMDGYTF TGTGCCAGCAGCTTGGAGACGGGAATGGATGGCTACACCTTC
TRBJ2-7 once NA TRBV18 CASSPWTGIQSHEQYF TGTGCCAGCTCACCTTGGACGGGGATCCAGTCCCACGAGCAGTACTTC
TRBJ1-2 NA NA TRBV19 CASSIGLLDRGAGYTF TGTGCCAGTAGTATAGGCCTCCTAGACAGAGGTGCCGGCTACACCTTC
TRBJ1-6 few NA TRBV5-1 CASSRTENSPLHF TGCGCCAGCAGCCGGACAGAAAATTCACCCCTCCACTTT
TRBJ1-1 NA NA TRBV5-1 CASSLLTVNTEAFF TGCGCCAGCAGCTTACTGACAGTGAACACTGAAGCTTTCTTT
TRBJ2-5 NA NA TRBV10-2 CASSPDIQETQYF TGCGCCAGCAGTCCCGACATACAAGAGACCCAGTACTTC
TRBJ2-7 NA NA TRBV4-2 CASSQERLAFYEQYF TGTGCCAGCAGCCAAGAACGCCTAGCGTTCTACGAGCAGTACTTC
TRBJ1-1 NA TRBD1 TRBV6-1 CASSPQGAGDTEAFF TGTGCCAGCAGTCCACAGGGGGCGGGCGACACTGAAGCTTTCTTT
TRBJ2-2 NA TRBD2 TRBV9 CASKPGGPLWTGELFF TGTGCCAGCAAGCCGGGAGGGCCCCTTTGGACCGGGGAGCTGTTTTTT
TRBJ1-2 few NA TRBV6-1 CASSPTNYGYTF TGTGCCAGCAGCCCAACTAACTATGGCTACACCTTC
TRBJ2-1 once NA TRBV5-6 CASSSQGMSYNEQFF TGTGCCAGCAGCTCACAGGGAATGTCCTACAATGAGCAGTTCTTC
TRBJ1-2 NA NA TRBV25-1 CASSDRTESYGYTF TGTGCCAGCAGTGACCGGACAGAAAGCTATGGCTACACCTTC
TRBJ1-3 few NA TRBV21-1 CASSHRGAGNTIYF TGTGCCAGCAGCCACCGGGGTGCTGGAAACACCATATATTTT
TRBJ2-2 NA NA TRBV6-5 CASKGQNTGELFF TGTGCCAGCAAGGGACAGAACACCGGGGAGCTGTTTTTT
TRBJ2-2 NA TRBD2 TRBV6-4 CASRNGLAGGPAGELFF TGTGCCAGCAGAAACGGACTAGCGGGAGGGCCGGCCGGGGAGCTGTTTTTT
TRBJ1-2 NA NA TRBV5-5 CASSLGLYGYTF TGTGCCAGCAGCCTGGGACTCTATGGCTACACCTTC
TRBJ1-5 NA NA TRBV30 CAWSVNQGNQPQHF TGTGCCTGGAGTGTTAACCAGGGCAATCAGCCCCAGCATTTT
TRBJ1-1 NA NA TRBV30 CAWSVLLKAFF TGTGCCTGGAGTGTACTACTAAAGGCTTTCTTT
TRBJ2-3 NA TRBD1 TRBV5-1 CASSLTGAGTDTQYF TGCGCCAGCAGCTTGACAGGGGCTGGCACAGATACGCAGTATTTT
TRBJ2-2 NA NA TRBV15 CATSSSWDTDTGELFF TGTGCCACCAGCTCCTCGTGGGACACCGACACCGGGGAGCTGTTTTTT
TRBJ1-1 NA NA TRBV7-2 CASRPGNTEAFF TGTGCCAGCAGGCCAGGGAACACTGAAGCTTTCTTT
TRBJ2-3 NA NA TRBV7-3 CASSTLLGAAGTDTQYF TGTGCCAGCAGCACCCTCTTGGGGGCTGCGGGCACAGATACGCAGTATTTT
TRBJ2-2 NA NA TRBV5-1 CASRPSGGLNTGELFF TGCGCCAGCAGGCCCTCTGGAGGTCTGAACACCGGGGAGCTGTTTTTT
TRBJ2-7 NA NA TRBV7-9 CASRGTAYEQYF TGTGCCAGCCGCGGGACAGCCTACGAGCAGTACTTC
TRBJ2-1 NA NA TRBV6-1 CASRGEGGPYNEQFF TGTGCCAGCAGGGGGGAGGGGGGACCCTACAATGAGCAGTTCTTC